Presented here are 15 T cell receptor beta chains from one specimen sequenced in a study of T cells in narcolepsy. The table came from immunoSEQ multiplex PCR; TCRdb's copy has only in-frame clones and leaves some out. Here the sample spans tens of thousands of clones, about nine tenths being singletons. Sequenced material: CD45RA- memory CD4+ T cells from PBMCs. The receptors stem from a human donor with narcolepsy.

The chain has TRBV28 and TRBJ1-4; 9 bases map to TRBD1. Trimming took 6 bases from V and 5 from J; bases not matched to a gene: 7. CDR3 size: 15 residues. Germline V lookup: CDR1 MDHEN, CDR2 SYDVKM. The CDR3 sequence is CASSRSGTGNEKLFF. CDR3 sequence (DNA): TGTGCCAGCAGCCGATCCGGGACAGGGAATGAAAAACTGTTTTTT.

The chain carries TRBV29-1 and TRBJ2-5; D assignment may be TRBD1 or TRBD2 (5 bases each). The V and J ends lost 4 bases and 1 base respectively, with 10 bases between them. The CDR3 spans 13 residues. Germline V CDR1 and CDR2: SQVTM, ANQGSEA. The CDR3 DNA follows: TGCAGCGTTGGGCAGGGACCCCAAGAGACCCAGTACTTC. Amino acids: CSVGQGPQETQYF.

The rearrangement joins TRBV28 to TRBJ1-2; 7 bases align to TRBD1. Germline-derived CDR1 and CDR2 are MDHEN and SYDVKM. V trimming: 5 bases; J trimming: 4 bases; junction bases outside the gene matches: 7. There are 14 residues in the CDR3. The CDR3 sequence: CASSITGVFYGYTF. The CDR3 bases are TGTGCCAGCAGTATAACAGGGGTCTTCTATGGCTACACCTTC.

The CDR3 protein is CAGRGTEPHRYTF. CDR3 nucleotide sequence: TGTGCCGGTAGGGGGACGGAACCGCATCGCTACACCTTC. The rearrangement joins TRBV2 to TRBJ1-2, with D perhaps matching TRBD1 (6 bases). This CDR3 spans 13 amino acids. V was cut by 11 bases and J by 9 bases, with 22 bases left in between. Germline CDR1 reads SNHLY; CDR2 reads FYNNEI.

V usage is TRBV4-3 and J usage is TRBJ2-5; 10 bases map to TRBD2. The V gene end was trimmed by 0 bases and the J gene end by 3 bases; junction bases not matched to a gene: 16. Germline V gene lookup returns CDR1 LGHNA and CDR2 YSLEER. The CDR3 runs to 20 residues. This CDR3 is CASSQDGWGAIAGGKETQYF. In DNA form, the CDR3 reads TGCGCCAGCAGCCAAGATGGGTGGGGGGCAATAGCGGGAGGTAAAGAGACCCAGTACTTC.

This clone was detected a few times. V usage is TRBV7-2 and J usage is TRBJ2-5, with D perhaps TRBD1 (6 bases). The V end lost 4 bases, the J end lost 2 bases, and 11 bases lay between the germline ends. This CDR3 is built from 14 residues. Per the germline V gene, CDR1 is SGHTA and CDR2 is FQGNSA. In DNA, the CDR3 is TGTGCCAGCAGCTACTCAGGGGAACAAGAGACCCAGTACTTC. Its protein is CASSYSGEQETQYF.

The chain carries TRBV30 and TRBJ2-1, with D possibly matching TRBD1 (6 bases). There are 13 residues in the CDR3. The germline V gene has CDR1 GTSNPN and CDR2 SVGIG (reference sequence). Trimming left V 4 bases short and J 7 bases short, with 14 bases between. CDR3: CAWNQGQANEQFF. CDR3 nucleotides: TGTGCCTGGAACCAGGGGCAGGCAAATGAGCAGTTCTTC.

V gene TRBV19 combines with J gene TRBJ1-1, with 7 positions matching TRBD1. The J segment lost 4 bases and the V segment lost 3 bases, leaving 8 bases of the junction unmatched. This CDR3 region has 15 residues. The germline gives CDR1 LNHDA, CDR2 SQIVND (reference sequence). Here the CDR3 reads CASSIGQGGPTEAFF. The DNA for the CDR3 is TGTGCCAGTAGTATTGGCCAGGGGGGGCCCACTGAAGCTTTCTTT.

The V gene is TRBV28, the J gene TRBJ2-7, with D perhaps matching TRBD1 or TRBD2 (5 bases each). The CDR3 consists of 15 residues. The V end was cut by 2 bases, the J end by 0 bases, with 11 bases between. CDR1 and CDR2 from the germline V gene are MDHEN and SYDVKM. The CDR3 loop reads CASSLGGRSSYEQYF. The CDR3 region has the DNA TGTGCCAGCAGTTTAGGGGGACGGAGCTCCTACGAGCAGTACTTC.

Note on this clone: Other DNA sequences in the same sample also yield this CDR3. This chain links TRBV10-1 with TRBJ2-5; 9 bases line up with TRBD2. This CDR3 is 18 amino acids long. Germline V gene data show CDR1 as WNHNN and CDR2 as SYGVQD (reference sequence). CDR3 in DNA: TGCGCGGCCGCCCGGGTGCTGGGGGCGGGGGGGCTCCAAGAGACCCAGTACTTC. This encodes CAAARVLGAGGLQETQYF.

CDR3 nucleotide sequence: TGCGCCAGCAGCCAAGGCACCGCGAACACCGGGGAGCTGTTTTTT. Amino acid sequence: CASSQGTANTGELFF. The rearrangement links TRBV4-3 to TRBJ2-2; D unclear. This CDR3 spans 15 amino acids. The germline V gene encodes CDR1 LGHNA and CDR2 YSLEER. V shed 1 base and J shed 0 bases, with 6 bases lying between them.

The genes are TRBV10-3 and TRBJ2-2; 7 nucleotides line up with TRBD1. J lost 3 bases, V lost 9 bases, and 7 bases had no gene match. There are 14 residues in the CDR3. Per germline, CDR1 ENHRY and CDR2 SYGVKD. The DNA of the CDR3 is TGTGCCATAAAGGGGCAGGGGGACACCGGGGAGCTGTTTTTT. Its protein is CAIKGQGDTGELFF.

V usage is TRBV6-1 and J usage is TRBJ1-2, with D hard to call. This CDR3 spans 15 amino acids. Trimming shortened V by 7 bases and J by 8 bases, and 23 bases separated the two germline ends. CDR1 is MNHNS and CDR2 is SASEGT in the germline V gene. The CDR3 sequence is CASIPSLGPVEGYTF. The CDR3, as DNA: TGTGCCAGCATCCCATCCCTTGGTCCCGTTGAAGGCTACACCTTC.

The CDR3 loop is CASRVSGANVLTF. In nucleotides, the CDR3 is TGTGCCAGTAGGGTATCTGGGGCCAACGTCCTGACTTTC. The V call is TRBV19, the J call TRBJ2-6; D gene ambiguous. Germline lookup yields CDR1 LNHDA and CDR2 SQIVND (reference sequence). Trimming took 6 bases from V and 1 from J, leaving 4 bases between them. The CDR3 runs to 13 residues.

The V gene is TRBV19, the J gene TRBJ2-7; D not resolved. Germline V gives CDR1 LNHDA, CDR2 SQIVND (reference sequence). This CDR3 comprises 14 residues. The germline V and J ends were trimmed by 3 bases and 2 bases, with 11 bases remaining between them. In DNA, the CDR3 is TGTGCCAGTAGTATCAATCTCGGAACCTACGAGCAGTACTTC. Its protein product is CASSINLGTYEQYF.